This T cell receptor (beta chain) was retrieved from a study of OX40 agonist ivuxolimab in advanced cancers. Whole-study findings and limits: Expanded clones belonging to CD8+ T cells outnumbered, on average, those of CD4+.

Assay: immunoSEQ multiplex PCR; the TCRdb copy retains only in-frame clones and omits some. The sample lists fewer than 95,000 clones, more than 85% seen once, with 3% to 3.5% in the top ten. As for this clone: Its antigen is as yet unknown.

This clonotype was obtained from an adult with an advanced solid tumor such as melanoma, head and neck, liver or kidney cancer. This material consisted of CD4+ or CD8+ T cells sorted from blood, taken in a trial of the OX40 agonist ivuxolimab.

The CDR3 sequence is CASSSLAGGSYEQYF. The CDR3 region has the DNA TGTGCCAGTAGTTCCCTAGCGGGAGGTTCCTACGAGCAGTACTTC. The rearrangement links TRBV19 to TRBJ2-7; 11 bases map to TRBD2. The CDR3 spans 15 residues. J lost 1 base, V lost 5 bases, and 4 bases had no gene match. CDR1 and CDR2 (germline): LNHDA, SQIVND (reference sequence).